This T cell receptor beta chain is drawn from a study of glioma-infiltrating T cells after dendritic cell vaccination. As for the study in general: Three intradermal dendritic cell vaccine injections were given every two weeks.

The method was immunoSEQ multiplex PCR; TCRdb's version includes in-frame clones alone and lacks a portion of them. The repertoire holds roughly 100,000 clones, 85% seen once, with 2.5% to 3% in the top ten. Per germline, CDR1 SGHAT and CDR2 FQNNGV. Trimming removed 6 bases from V and 3 bases from J, with 14 bases in between. CDR3 length: 14 amino acids. Sequenced material: blood, taken before dendritic cell vaccination. The receptor was derived from a human donor with glioblastoma. The gene calls are TRBV11-2 and TRBJ1-1; maybe TRBD1 (6 bases). This CDR3 is CASSLSGHHTEAFF. CDR3 coding DNA: TGTGCCAGCAGTCTGTCGGGACACCACACTGAAGCTTTCTTT.